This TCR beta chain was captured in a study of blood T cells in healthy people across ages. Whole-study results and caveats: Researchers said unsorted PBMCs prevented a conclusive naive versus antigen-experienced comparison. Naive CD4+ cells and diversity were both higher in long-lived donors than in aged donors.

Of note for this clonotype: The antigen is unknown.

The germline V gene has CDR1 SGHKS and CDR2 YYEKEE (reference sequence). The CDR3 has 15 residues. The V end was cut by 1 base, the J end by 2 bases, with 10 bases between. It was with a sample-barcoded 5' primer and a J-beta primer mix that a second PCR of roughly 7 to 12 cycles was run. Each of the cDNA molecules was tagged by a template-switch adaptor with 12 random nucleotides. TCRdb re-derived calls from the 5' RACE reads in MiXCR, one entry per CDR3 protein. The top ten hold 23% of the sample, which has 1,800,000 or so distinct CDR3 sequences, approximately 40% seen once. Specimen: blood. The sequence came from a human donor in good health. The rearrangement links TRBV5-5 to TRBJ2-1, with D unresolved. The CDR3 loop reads CASSLNPSPYNEQFF. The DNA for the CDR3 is TGTGCCAGCAGCTTGAACCCCTCACCCTACAATGAGCAGTTCTTC.